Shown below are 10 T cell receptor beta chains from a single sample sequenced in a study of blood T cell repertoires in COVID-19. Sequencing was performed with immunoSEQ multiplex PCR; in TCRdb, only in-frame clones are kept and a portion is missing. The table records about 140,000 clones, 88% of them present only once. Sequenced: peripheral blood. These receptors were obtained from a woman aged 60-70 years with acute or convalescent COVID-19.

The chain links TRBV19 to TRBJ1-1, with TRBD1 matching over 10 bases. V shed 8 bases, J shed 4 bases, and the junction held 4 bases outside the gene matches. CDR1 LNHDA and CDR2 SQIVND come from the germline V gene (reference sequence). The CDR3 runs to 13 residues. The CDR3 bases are TGTGCCAGTGACAGGGGGCTAGGCACTGAAGCTTTCTTT. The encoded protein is CASDRGLGTEAFF.

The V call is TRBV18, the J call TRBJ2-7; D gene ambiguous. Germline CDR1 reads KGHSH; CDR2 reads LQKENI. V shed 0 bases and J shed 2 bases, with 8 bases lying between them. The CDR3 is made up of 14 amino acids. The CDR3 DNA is TGTGCCAGCTCACCACCGATACAGCCCTACGAGCAGTACTTC. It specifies CASSPPIQPYEQYF.

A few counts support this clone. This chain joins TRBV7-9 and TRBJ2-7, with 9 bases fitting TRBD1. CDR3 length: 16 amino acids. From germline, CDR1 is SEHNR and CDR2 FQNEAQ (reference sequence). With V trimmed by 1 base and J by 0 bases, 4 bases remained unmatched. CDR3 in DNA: TGTGCCAGCAGCTTAGTCATGACAGGGGGCTCCTACGAGCAGTACTTC. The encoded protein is CASSLVMTGGSYEQYF.

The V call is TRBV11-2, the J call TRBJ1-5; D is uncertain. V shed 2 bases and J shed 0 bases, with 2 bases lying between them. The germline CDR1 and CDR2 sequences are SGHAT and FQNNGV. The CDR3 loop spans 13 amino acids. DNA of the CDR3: TGTGCCAGCAGCTTACATAGCAATCAGCCCCAGCATTTT. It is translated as CASSLHSNQPQHF.

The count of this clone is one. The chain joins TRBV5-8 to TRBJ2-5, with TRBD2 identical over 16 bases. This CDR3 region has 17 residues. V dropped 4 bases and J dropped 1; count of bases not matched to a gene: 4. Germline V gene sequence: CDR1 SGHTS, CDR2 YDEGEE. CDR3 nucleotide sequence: TGTGCCAGCAGCCCGGGACTAGCGGGGGGGATCCAAGAGACCCAGTACTTC. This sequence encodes CASSPGLAGGIQETQYF.

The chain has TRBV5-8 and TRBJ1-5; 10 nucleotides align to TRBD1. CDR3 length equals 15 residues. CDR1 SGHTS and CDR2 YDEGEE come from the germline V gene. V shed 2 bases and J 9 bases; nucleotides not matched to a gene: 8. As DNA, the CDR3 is TGTGCCAGCAGCTTTCCGGGACAGGGGTTAGGGCCCCAGCATTTT. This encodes CASSFPGQGLGPQHF.

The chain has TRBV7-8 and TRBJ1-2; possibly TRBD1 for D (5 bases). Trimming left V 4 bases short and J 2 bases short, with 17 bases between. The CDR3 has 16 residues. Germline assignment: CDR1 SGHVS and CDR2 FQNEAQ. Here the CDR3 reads CASSSSRGRTNYGYTF. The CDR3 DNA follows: TGTGCCAGCAGCTCCTCTCGTGGCCGGACAAACTATGGCTACACCTTC.

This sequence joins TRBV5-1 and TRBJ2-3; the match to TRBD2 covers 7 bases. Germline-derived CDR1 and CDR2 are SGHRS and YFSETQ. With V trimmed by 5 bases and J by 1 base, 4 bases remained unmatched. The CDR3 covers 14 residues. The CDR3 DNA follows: TGCGCCAGCAGTTATCTAGCGGGCACAGATACGCAGTATTTT. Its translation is CASSYLAGTDTQYF.

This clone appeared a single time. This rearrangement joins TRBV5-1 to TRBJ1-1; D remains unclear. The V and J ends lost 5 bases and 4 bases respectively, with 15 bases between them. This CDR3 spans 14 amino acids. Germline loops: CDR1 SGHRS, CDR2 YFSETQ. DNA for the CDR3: TGCGCCAGCAGTCCCGACATTGCTGGCACTGAAGCTTTCTTT. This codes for CASSPDIAGTEAFF.

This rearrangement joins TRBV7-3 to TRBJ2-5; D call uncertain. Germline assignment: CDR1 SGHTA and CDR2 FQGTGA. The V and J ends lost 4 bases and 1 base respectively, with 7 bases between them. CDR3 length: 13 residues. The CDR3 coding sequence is TGTGCCAGCAGCTCTTCCTCCCAAGAGACCCAGTACTTC. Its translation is CASSSSSQETQYF.